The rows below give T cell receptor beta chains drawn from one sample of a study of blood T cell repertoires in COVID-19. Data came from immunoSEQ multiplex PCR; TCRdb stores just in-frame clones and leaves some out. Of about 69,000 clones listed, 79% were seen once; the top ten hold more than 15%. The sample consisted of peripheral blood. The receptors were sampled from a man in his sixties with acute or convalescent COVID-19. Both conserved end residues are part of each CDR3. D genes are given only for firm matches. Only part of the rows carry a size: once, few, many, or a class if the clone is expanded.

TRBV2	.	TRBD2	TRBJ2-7	TGTGCCAGCATACTAGCGGGGGGTTCGTTTCGCTACGAGCAGTACTTC	CASILAGGSFRYEQYF
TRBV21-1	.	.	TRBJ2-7	TGTGCCAGCAGCCCAGGCTCTGGGAGATGTATCGAGCAGTACTTC	CASSPGSGRCIEQYF
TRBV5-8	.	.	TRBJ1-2	TGTGCCAGCAATCGACTGAGGAGTTGGGGCTACACCTTC	CASNRLRSWGYTF
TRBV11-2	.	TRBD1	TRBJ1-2	TGTGCCAGCAGCCTATCCGGGACAGGAGTCTATGGCTACACCTTC	CASSLSGTGVYGYTF
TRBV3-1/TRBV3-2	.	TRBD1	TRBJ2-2	TGTGCCAGCAGGACAGGGAGCGGCACCGGGGAGCTGTTTTTT	CASRTGSGTGELFF
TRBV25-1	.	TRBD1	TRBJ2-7	TGTGCCAGCAGTGACGCAGGGACAGGGGCCGTCGAGCAGTACTTC	CASSDAGTGAVEQYF
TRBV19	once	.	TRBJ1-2	TGTGCCAGTATTGGCAGGGCAACTGGCTACACCTTC	CASIGRATGYTF
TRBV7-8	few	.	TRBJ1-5	TGTGCCAGCGCAGGGAATAGCAATCAGCCCCAGCATTTT	CASAGNSNQPQHF
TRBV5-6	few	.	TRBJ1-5	TGTGCCAGCAGCTTTGGGAGAAATCAGCCCCAGCATTTT	CASSFGRNQPQHF
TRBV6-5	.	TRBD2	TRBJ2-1	TGTGCCAGCAGTTATTCCCAGACTAGCGGGGATAATGAGCAGTTCTTC	CASSYSQTSGDNEQFF
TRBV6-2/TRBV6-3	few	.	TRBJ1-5	TGTGCCAGCAGTTTGACAGCCTATCAGCCCCAGCATTTT	CASSLTAYQPQHF
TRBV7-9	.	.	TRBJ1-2	TGTGCCAGCAGCTTACGCGGGGGCCTACAACCCGAAACTAACTATGGCTACACCTTC	CASSLRGGLQPETNYGYTF
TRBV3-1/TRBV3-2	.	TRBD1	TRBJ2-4	TGTGCCAGCAGCCCCAAACAGGGGGGCAAAAACATTCAGTACTTC	CASSPKQGGKNIQYF
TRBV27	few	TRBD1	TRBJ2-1	TGTGCCAGTGGGACAGGGACTGTCAATGAGCAGTTCTTC	CASGTGTVNEQFF
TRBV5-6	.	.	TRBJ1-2	TGTGCCAGCAGCTTCAAGGGGGACGGGATGGGCTACACCTTC	CASSFKGDGMGYTF
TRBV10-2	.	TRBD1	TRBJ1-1	TGCGCCAGCAGTAAGGGACAGGGAAGGATCTTTGGGACTGAAGCTTTCTTT	CASSKGQGRIFGTEAFF
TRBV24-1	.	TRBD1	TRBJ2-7	TGTGCCACCAGTGATACAGGGGCACGCTACGAGCAGTACTTC	CATSDTGARYEQYF
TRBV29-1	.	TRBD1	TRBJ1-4	TGCAGCGTTGCCAGGGGGGATGAAAAACTGTTTTTT	CSVARGDEKLFF
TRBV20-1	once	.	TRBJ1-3	TGCAGTGCTAGTTTCTCGTCTGGAAACACCATATATTTT	CSASFSSGNTIYF
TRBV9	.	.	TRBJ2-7	TGTGCCAGCAGCGTAGCTCCGGGATCAGCCTACGAGCAGTACTTC	CASSVAPGSAYEQYF
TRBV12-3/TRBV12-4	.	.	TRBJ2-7	TGTGCCAGCAGCCGACAGAGCTACGAGCAGTACTTC	CASSRQSYEQYF
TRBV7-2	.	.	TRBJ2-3	TGTGCCAGCAGCTTACATCCAGGGAGGACAGATACGCAGTATTTT	CASSLHPGRTDTQYF
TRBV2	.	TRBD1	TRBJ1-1	TGTGCCAGCAAAAAGGTAACAGGGGGCGCTGGAGTCGGCACTGAAGCTTTCTTT	CASKKVTGGAGVGTEAFF
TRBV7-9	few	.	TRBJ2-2	TGTGCCAGCAGCTTACCCCGGGTTGGGTTCGGGGAGCTGTTTTTT	CASSLPRVGFGELFF
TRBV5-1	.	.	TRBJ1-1	TGCGCCAGCAGCCAAGACAGGCCGAACACTGAAGCTTTCTTT	CASSQDRPNTEAFF
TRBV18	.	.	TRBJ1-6	TGTGCCAGCTCACCAACGACAGGATCGGATTCACCCCTCCACTTT	CASSPTTGSDSPLHF
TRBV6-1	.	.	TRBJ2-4	TGTGCCAGCAGTGAAGTTCCCCCAGGGTTAGTGGTCCTAGCCAAAAACATTCAGTACTTC	CASSEVPPGLVVLAKNIQYF
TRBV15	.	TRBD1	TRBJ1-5	TGTGCCACCAGCTGGGGACAGGGGATCAATCAGCCCCAGCATTTT	CATSWGQGINQPQHF
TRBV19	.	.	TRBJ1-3	TGTGCCAGTAGTTCAGGGGTTGATGGAAACACCATATATTTT	CASSSGVDGNTIYF
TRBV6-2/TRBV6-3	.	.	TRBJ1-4	TGTGCCAGCAGTTACGGGGGAGGGGATGAAAAACTGTTTTTT	CASSYGGGDEKLFF
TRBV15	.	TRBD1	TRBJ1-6	TGTGCCACCAGCAGAGATGGGAACAGGGGCCTAAATTCACCCCTCCACTTT	CATSRDGNRGLNSPLHF
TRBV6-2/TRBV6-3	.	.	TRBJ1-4	TGTGCCAGCAGTTCGACAGGTCCGACCAAGAAACTGTTTTTT	CASSSTGPTKKLFF
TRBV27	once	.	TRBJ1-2	TGTGCCAGCAGTTTACGGTCAGGGAATGGCTACACCTTC	CASSLRSGNGYTF
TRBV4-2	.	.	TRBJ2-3	TGTGCCAGCAGCCAAGATCAGAGCGGTCCTAGCACAGATACGCAGTATTTT	CASSQDQSGPSTDTQYF
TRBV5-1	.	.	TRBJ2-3	TGCGCCAGCAGCTTGTACAGCCCGAACACAGATACGCAGTATTTT	CASSLYSPNTDTQYF
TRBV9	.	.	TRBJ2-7	TGTGCCAGCAGCGTAGCGCTAGCGCCCTACGAGCAGTACTTC	CASSVALAPYEQYF
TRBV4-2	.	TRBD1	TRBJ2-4	TGTGCCAGCAGCCAAGATCGGGCGGGGACAGGGGTAGCCAAAAACATTCAGTACTTC	CASSQDRAGTGVAKNIQYF
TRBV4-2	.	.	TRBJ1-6	TGTGCCAGCAGCCAAGTGAATGCAGGGCTCTCACCCCTCCACTTT	CASSQVNAGLSPLHF
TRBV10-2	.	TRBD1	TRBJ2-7	TGCGCCAGCAATCTGGACAGGGACTACGAGCAGTACTTC	CASNLDRDYEQYF
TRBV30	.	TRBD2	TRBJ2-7	TGTGCCTGGAGTGGAAGGCCCGGGACTAGCGGGGGCCACGAGCAGTACTTC	CAWSGRPGTSGGHEQYF
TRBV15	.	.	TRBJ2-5	TGTGCCACCAGCAGAGGAGACTATAAAGAGACCCAGTACTTC	CATSRGDYKETQYF
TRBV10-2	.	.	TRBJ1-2	TGCGCCAGCAGTGGCAACAGAAACTATGGCTACACCTTC	CASSGNRNYGYTF
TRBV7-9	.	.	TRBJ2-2	TGTGCCAGCAGCTTAGGAGGTTGGCGGACCGGGGAGCTGTTTTTT	CASSLGGWRTGELFF
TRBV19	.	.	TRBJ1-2	TGTGCCAGTAGTATCGGCGCAGGGCTTAAACCCGGGGGATCTAACTATGGCTACACCTTC	CASSIGAGLKPGGSNYGYTF
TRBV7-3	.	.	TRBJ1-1	TGTGCCAGCAGCTTATACTCCACCACTGAAGCTTTCTTT	CASSLYSTTEAFF
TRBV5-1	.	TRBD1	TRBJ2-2	TGCGCCAGCAGCCCCACAGGGGGATCCGGGGAGCTGTTTTTT	CASSPTGGSGELFF
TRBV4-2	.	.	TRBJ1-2	TGTGCCAGCAGCCTCCTAGGGGACACAGACGGGGCTAACTATGGCTACACCTTC	CASSLLGDTDGANYGYTF
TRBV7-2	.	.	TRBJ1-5	TGTGCCAGCAGCTCTAGGGGGAGGGGGATCCGCAATCAGCCCCAGCATTTT	CASSSRGRGIRNQPQHF
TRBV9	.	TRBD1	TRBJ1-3	TGTGCCAGCAGCGTAGCACGACAGGGGGCCAGAAACACCATATATTTT	CASSVARQGARNTIYF
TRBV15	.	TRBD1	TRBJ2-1	TGTGCCACCAGCAGAGAGGAACCAGGGGGCCCCTACAATGAGCAGTTCTTC	CATSREEPGGPYNEQFF
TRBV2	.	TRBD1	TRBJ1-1	TGTGCCAGCAGTCGACAGGGACCCTGGAACACTGAAGCTTTCTTT	CASSRQGPWNTEAFF
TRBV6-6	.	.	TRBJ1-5	TGTGCCAGCAGTTACATGAGGTTCCAGCCCCAGCATTTT	CASSYMRFQPQHF